The table lists the clone carrying this T cell receptor (beta chain) with many counts. The antigen is not known. This specimen comes from a study of T cells in Graves' hyperthyroidism and ophthalmopathy. Whole-study results and caveats: Separation of ophthalmopathy from stable hyperthyroidism was achieved by a 13 V-J model. Most clonotypes expanded in the thyroid (above 0.001) were also present in blood.

Researchers barred patients who had uncontrolled infection, other autoimmune disease, pregnancy or lactation. Trimming removed 5 bases from V and 8 bases from J; junction bases left unmatched: 10. Germline CDR1 SNHLY, CDR2 FYNNEI. CDR3 length: 15 residues. Researchers amplified the TCR beta CDR3 regions from RNA transcripts. In the first-round RT-PCR of the TCR CDR3, the HTBI primer set was used. TCRdb itself ran the multiplex PCR reads through MiXCR, one entry per CDR3 protein. The data show about 370,000 distinct CDR3 sequences, roughly 15% seen once. The receptor comes from a woman aged 60-75 years with Graves' ophthalmopathy. The sequenced material came from blood. This chain uses TRBV2 with TRBJ2-1; 9 nucleotides align to TRBD2. CDR3 loop: CASSTFGGRGDEQFF. Here the CDR3 DNA reads TGTGCCAGCAGTACCTTCGGCGGGAGGGGCGATGAGCAGTTCTTC. Looking up the rest from reference TRBV2 and TRBJ2-1 gives the full variable domain: EPEVTQTPSHQVTQMGQEVILRCVPISNHLYFYWYRQILGQKVEFLVSFYNNEISEKSEIFDDQFSVERPDGSNFTLKIRSTKLEDSAMYFCASSTFGGRGDEQFFGPGTRLTVL.